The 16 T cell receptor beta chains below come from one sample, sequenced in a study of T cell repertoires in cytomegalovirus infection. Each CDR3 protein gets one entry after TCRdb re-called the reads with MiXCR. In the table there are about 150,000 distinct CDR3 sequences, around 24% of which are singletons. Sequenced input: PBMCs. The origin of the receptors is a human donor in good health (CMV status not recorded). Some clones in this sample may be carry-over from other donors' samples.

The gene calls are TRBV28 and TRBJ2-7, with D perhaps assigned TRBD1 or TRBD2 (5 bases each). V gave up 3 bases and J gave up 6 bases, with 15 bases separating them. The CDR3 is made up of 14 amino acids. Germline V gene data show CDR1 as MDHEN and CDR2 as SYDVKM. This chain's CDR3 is CASSFSGFGGEQYF. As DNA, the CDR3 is TGTGCCAGCAGTTTCTCTGGGTTTGGGGGCGAGCAGTACTTC. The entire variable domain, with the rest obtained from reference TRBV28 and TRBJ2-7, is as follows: DVKVTQSSRYLVKRTGEKVFLECVQDMDHENMFWYRQDPGLGLRLIYFSYDVKMKEKGDIPEGYSVSREKKERFSLILESASTNQTSMYLCASSFSGFGGEQYFGPGTRLTVT.

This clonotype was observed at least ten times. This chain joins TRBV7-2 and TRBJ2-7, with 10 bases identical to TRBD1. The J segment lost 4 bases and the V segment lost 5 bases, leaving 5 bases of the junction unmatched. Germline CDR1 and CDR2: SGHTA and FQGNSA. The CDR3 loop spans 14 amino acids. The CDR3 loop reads CASSRTGGMYEQYF. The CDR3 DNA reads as TGTGCCAGCAGCCGGACAGGGGGGATGTACGAGCAGTACTTC.

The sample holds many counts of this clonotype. CDR3 nucleotides: TGTGCCAGCAGTTTAGTTGCGGGATTTGATGAGCAGTTCTTC. Amino acids: CASSLVAGFDEQFF. The chain carries TRBV12-3 or TRBV12-4 and TRBJ2-1, with D possibly TRBD2 on 6 matching bases. The CDR3 has 14 residues. V was trimmed by 1 base and J by 8 bases, leaving 12 bases between them.

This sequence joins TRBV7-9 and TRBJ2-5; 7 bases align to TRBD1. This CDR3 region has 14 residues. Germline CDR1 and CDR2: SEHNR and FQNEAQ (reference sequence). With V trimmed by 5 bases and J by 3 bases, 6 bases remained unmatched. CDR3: CASSLTDREETQYF. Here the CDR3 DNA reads TGTGCCAGCAGCCTGACAGACAGGGAAGAGACCCAGTACTTC.

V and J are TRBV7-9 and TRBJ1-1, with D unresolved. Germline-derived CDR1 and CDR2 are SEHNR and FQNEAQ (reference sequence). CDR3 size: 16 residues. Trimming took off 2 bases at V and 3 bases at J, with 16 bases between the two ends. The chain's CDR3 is CASSLYRGMGYTEAFF. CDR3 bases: TGTGCCAGCAGCTTATACCGAGGGATGGGGTACACTGAAGCTTTCTTT.

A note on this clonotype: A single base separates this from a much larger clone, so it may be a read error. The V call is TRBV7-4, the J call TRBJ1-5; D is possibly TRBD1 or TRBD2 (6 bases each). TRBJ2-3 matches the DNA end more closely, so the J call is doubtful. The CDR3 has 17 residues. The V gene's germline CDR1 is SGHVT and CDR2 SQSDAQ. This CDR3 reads CASSLAGGPYSNQPQYF. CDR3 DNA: TGTGCCAGCAGCTTAGCCGGGGGCCCCTATAGCAATCAGCCCCAGTATTTT.

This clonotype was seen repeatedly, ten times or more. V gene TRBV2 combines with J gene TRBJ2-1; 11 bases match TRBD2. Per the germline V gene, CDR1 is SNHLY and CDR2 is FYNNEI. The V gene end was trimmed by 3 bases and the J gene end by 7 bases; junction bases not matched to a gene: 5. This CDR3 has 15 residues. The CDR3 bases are TGTGCCAGCAGTGATCGGGCTAGCGGGAGGAATGAGCAGTTCTTC. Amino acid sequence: CASSDRASGRNEQFF.

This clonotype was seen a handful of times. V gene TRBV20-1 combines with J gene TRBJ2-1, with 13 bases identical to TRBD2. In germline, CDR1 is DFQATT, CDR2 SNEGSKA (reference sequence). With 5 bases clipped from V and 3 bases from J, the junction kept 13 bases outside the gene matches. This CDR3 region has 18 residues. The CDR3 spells CSAPTSGRASTSYNEQFF. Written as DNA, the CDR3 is TGCAGTGCTCCTACTAGCGGGAGGGCCTCGACGAGCTACAATGAGCAGTTCTTC.

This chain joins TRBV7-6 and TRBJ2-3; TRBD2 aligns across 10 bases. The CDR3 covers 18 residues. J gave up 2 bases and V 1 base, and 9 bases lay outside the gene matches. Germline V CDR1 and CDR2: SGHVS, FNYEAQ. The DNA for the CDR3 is TGTGCCAGCAGCTTAGTCGGGGGAGGACTAGCGGTCACAGATACGCAGTATTTT. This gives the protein CASSLVGGGLAVTDTQYF.

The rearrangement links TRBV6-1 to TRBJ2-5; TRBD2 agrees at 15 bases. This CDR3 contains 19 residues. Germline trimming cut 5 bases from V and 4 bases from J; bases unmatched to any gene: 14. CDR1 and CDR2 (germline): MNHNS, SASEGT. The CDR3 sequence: CASSNGLAGGHGRRETQYF. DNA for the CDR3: TGTGCCAGCAGTAACGGACTAGCGGGGGGGCATGGAAGGAGAGAGACCCAGTACTTC.

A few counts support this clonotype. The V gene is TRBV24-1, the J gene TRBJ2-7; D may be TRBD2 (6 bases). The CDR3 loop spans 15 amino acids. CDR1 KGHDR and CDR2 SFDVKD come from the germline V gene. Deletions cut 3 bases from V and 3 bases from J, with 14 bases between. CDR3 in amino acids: CATSDIPARGYEQYF. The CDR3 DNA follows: TGTGCCACCAGTGATATCCCCGCGCGGGGCTACGAGCAGTACTTC.

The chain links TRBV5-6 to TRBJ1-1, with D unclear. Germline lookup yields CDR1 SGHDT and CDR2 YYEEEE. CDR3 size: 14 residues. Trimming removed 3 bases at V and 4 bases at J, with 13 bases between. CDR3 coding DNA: TGTGCCAGCAGCTATTCGTCGGGAGGCACTGAAGCTTTCTTT. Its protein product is CASSYSSGGTEAFF.

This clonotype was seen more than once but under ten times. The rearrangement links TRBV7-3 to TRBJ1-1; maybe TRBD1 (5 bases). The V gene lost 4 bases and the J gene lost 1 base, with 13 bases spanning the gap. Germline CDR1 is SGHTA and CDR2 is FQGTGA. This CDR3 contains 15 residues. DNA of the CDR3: TGTGCCAGCAGCTCCTCCCGGGACCAGAACACTGAAGCTTTCTTT. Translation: CASSSSRDQNTEAFF.

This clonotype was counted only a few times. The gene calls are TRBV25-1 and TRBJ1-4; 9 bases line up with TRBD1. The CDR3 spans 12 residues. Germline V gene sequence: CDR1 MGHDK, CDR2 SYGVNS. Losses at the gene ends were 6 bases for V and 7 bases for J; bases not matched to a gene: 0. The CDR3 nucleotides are TGTGCCAGCAGGGACAGGGGTGAAAAACTGTTTTTT. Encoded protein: CASRDRGEKLFF.

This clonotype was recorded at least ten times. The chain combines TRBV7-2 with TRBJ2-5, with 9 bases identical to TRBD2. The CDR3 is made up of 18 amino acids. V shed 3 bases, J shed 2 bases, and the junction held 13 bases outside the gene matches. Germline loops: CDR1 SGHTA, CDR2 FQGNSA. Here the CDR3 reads CASSFGSGGSRIQETQYF. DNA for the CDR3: TGTGCCAGCAGCTTCGGAAGCGGGGGGTCACGGATACAAGAGACCCAGTACTTC.

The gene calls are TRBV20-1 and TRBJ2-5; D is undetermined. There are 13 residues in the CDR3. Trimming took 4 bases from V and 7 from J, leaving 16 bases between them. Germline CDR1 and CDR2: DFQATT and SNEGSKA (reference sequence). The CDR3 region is CSATGFDLGTQYF. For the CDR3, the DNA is TGCAGTGCTACAGGCTTCGACCTTGGGACCCAGTACTTC.